This entry lists 12 T cell receptor beta chains sequenced from one sample in a study of Ad26.COV2.S vaccination and SARS-CoV-2 variants. Profiling relied on immunoSEQ multiplex PCR, and the TCRdb table lists in-frame clones only, not all of them. The data show just over 350,000 clones, about 91% seen once. Material: peripheral blood, obtained after recovery from COVID-19. The receptors shown here come from a human donor who had recovered from COVID-19.

This chain joins TRBV6-5 and TRBJ2-5; 7 nucleotides match TRBD1. The CDR3 is 15 residues long. CDR1 MNHEY and CDR2 SVGAGI come from the germline V gene. The junction had 11 bases not matched to a gene; V was cut back by 5 bases and J by 5 bases. CDR3 nucleotide sequence: TGTGCCAGCAGTCAACAGGGGCCTTCTGGGGAGACCCAGTACTTC. Residues: CASSQQGPSGETQYF.

This chain uses TRBV10-1 with TRBJ2-1; 7 positions match TRBD2. With V trimmed by 6 bases and J by 8 bases, 13 bases remained unmatched. CDR3 size: 15 residues. The germline gives CDR1 WNHNN, CDR2 SYGVQD (reference sequence). CDR3 nucleotides: TGCGCCAGCAGCGACCCTACGGGGGGTGGCGATGAGCAGTTCTTC. This codes for CASSDPTGGGDEQFF.

V usage is TRBV18 and J usage is TRBJ1-5, with 7 nucleotides matching TRBD1. Germline lookup yields CDR1 KGHSH and CDR2 LQKENI. Trimming at V came to 0 bases and at J to 7 bases, leaving 9 bases not matched to a gene. This CDR3 spans 16 amino acids. The CDR3 region has the DNA TGTGCCAGCTCACCACCTACAGGGGATTCGGAACAGCCCCAGCATTTT. Its protein is CASSPPTGDSEQPQHF.

The J gene is TRBJ2-2, the V gene TRBV27; TRBD2 agrees at 7 bases. With V trimmed by 5 bases and J by 0 bases, 0 bases remained unmatched. CDR1 is MNHEY, CDR2 SMNVEV, per germline (reference sequence). The CDR3 is 14 amino acids. The CDR3 loop is CASSLAANTGELFF. CDR3 in DNA: TGTGCCAGCAGTCTAGCGGCGAACACCGGGGAGCTGTTTTTT.

V is TRBV18 and J is TRBJ2-3; D unclear. Germline CDR1 KGHSH, CDR2 LQKENI. Trimming pared 0 bases from V and 0 bases from J, leaving 7 bases between. This CDR3 spans 15 amino acids. The CDR3 region is CASSPPRLSTDTQYF. The CDR3 coding sequence is TGTGCCAGCTCACCACCACGACTTAGCACAGATACGCAGTATTTT.

The J gene is TRBJ2-7, the V gene TRBV19, with D hard to call. The germline V gene has CDR1 LNHDA and CDR2 SQIVND (reference sequence). Trimming stripped 6 bases from V and 0 bases from J, with 6 bases between. This CDR3 region has 12 residues. CDR3 protein: CASRASSYEQYF. CDR3 DNA: TGTGCCAGTAGAGCGAGCTCCTACGAGCAGTACTTC.

This sequence joins TRBV7-8 and TRBJ1-1; 10 bases fit TRBD1. From germline, CDR1 is SGHVS and CDR2 FQNEAQ. CDR3 length equals 15 residues. Germline trimming cut 5 bases from V and 10 bases from J; bases unmatched to any gene: 13. The CDR3 here is CASSPGGTGDRTAFF. As DNA, the CDR3 is TGTGCCAGCAGCCCAGGAGGGACAGGGGACCGAACAGCTTTCTTT.

The rearrangement links TRBV25-1 to TRBJ2-7, with 12 nucleotides matching TRBD2. Germline trimming cut 2 bases from V and 3 bases from J; bases unmatched to any gene: 2. Germline-derived CDR1 and CDR2 are MGHDK and SYGVNS. CDR3 size: 15 residues. The DNA of the CDR3 is TGTGCCAGCAGTGAAACTAGCGGGGGGTACTACGAGCAGTACTTC. As protein: CASSETSGGYYEQYF.

The chain employs TRBV12-5 and TRBJ1-5; no reliable D call. V was cut by 5 bases and J by 9 bases, with 17 bases left in between. From germline, CDR1 is LGHNT and CDR2 FRNRAP. The CDR3 totals 14 residues. CDR3: CASGPGGPNRPQHF. As DNA, the CDR3 is TGTGCTAGTGGTCCCGGTGGGCCTAACCGGCCCCAGCATTTT.

This chain connects TRBV5-1 to TRBJ1-1; D is uncertain. V lost 1 base and J lost 1, with 8 bases in between. The CDR3 totals 14 residues. CDR1 is SGHRS, CDR2 YFSETQ, per germline. The CDR3, as DNA: TGCGCCAGCAGCTTGAACAGCGCGAACACTGAAGCTTTCTTT. As protein: CASSLNSANTEAFF. Supplemented by reference TRBV5-1 and TRBJ1-1, the full variable domain reads KAGVTQTPRYLIKTRGQQVTLSCSPISGHRSVSWYQQTPGQGLQFLFEYFSETQRNKGNFPGRFSGRQFSNSRSEMNVSTLELGDSALYLCASSLNSANTEAFFGQGTRLTVV.

The gene calls are TRBV9 and TRBJ2-3; 8 positions match TRBD2. There are 15 residues in the CDR3. J was trimmed by 9 bases and V by 3 bases; bases with no gene match: 12. The germline CDR1 and CDR2 sequences are SGDLS and YYNGEE. The chain's CDR3 is CASSAGGSIQSTQYF. CDR3 DNA: TGTGCCAGCAGCGCGGGGGGGTCCATCCAATCCACGCAGTATTTT.

This sequence joins TRBV7-2 and TRBJ1-1; D remains ambiguous. Germline CDR1 and CDR2: SGHTA and FQGNSA. The length of the CDR3 is 13 residues. V lost 1 base to trimming and J lost 2 bases, with 5 bases between them. The DNA for the CDR3 is TGTGCCAGCAGCTTAGGGGCTAACACTGAAGCTTTCTTT. Translation: CASSLGANTEAFF.